This T cell receptor beta chain originates from a study of T cell responses to AZD1222 COVID-19 vaccine. Background on the study: Pooled together were second doses at about 4 or about 12 weeks.

The method was immunoSEQ multiplex PCR; TCRdb's version includes in-frame clones alone and lacks a portion of them. The table shows under 150,000 clones, with 90% to 95% occurring only once. This clone was counted once. Antigen: not known. Study-wide findings and caveats: Samples come after the peak T cell response, not at day 14.

Sequenced here: peripheral blood, sampled on day 0 of AZD1222 vaccination. This receptor was obtained from an adult in good health.

CDR3 residues: CASSQERNQPQHF. The CDR3 DNA follows: TGTGCCAGCAGCCAAGAACGGAATCAGCCCCAGCATTTT. The rearrangement joins TRBV3-1 (or the pseudogene TRBV3-2) to TRBJ1-5; D gene ambiguous. The V gene lost 0 bases and the J gene lost 4 bases, with 4 bases spanning the gap. CDR1 is LGHDT, CDR2 YNNKEL, per germline (reference sequence). This CDR3 region has 13 residues.